This is a list of T cell receptor beta chains from one sample in a study of blood T cells in healthy people across ages. One entry per CDR3 protein results from TCRdb running MiXCR on the 5' RACE reads. This table has hundreds of thousands of distinct CDR3 sequences, around 20% appearing once. The sequenced sample was blood. The receptors here all came from a man between 65 and 85 years old in good health. Both conserved end residues are part of each CDR3. Fields, in order: V gene, J gene, clone size, D gene, CDR3 protein, CDR3 DNA. D genes are given only for firm matches. A row's size may be missing; if present it is once, few, many or a size class.

TRBV5-1	TRBJ1-5	-	TRBD1	CASSLYGQEHQPQHF	TGCGCCAGCAGCTTGTATGGACAGGAACATCAGCCCCAGCATTTT
TRBV2	TRBJ1-6	once	-	CASNPGQYNSPLHF	TGTGCCAGCAACCCTGGACAGTATAATTCACCCCTCCACTTT
TRBV25-1	TRBJ2-7	few	-	CASSDPGGGSYEQYF	TGTGCCAGCAGTGATCCCGGCGGCGGCTCCTACGAGCAGTACTTC
TRBV6-6	TRBJ1-2	-	TRBD1	CASSRQGDYGYTF	TGTGCCAGCAGTCGACAGGGGGACTATGGCTACACCTTC
TRBV2	TRBJ2-5	few	-	CASSEAFAGTETQYF	TGTGCCAGCAGTGAAGCGTTTGCGGGAACAGAGACCCAGTACTTC
TRBV11-2	TRBJ2-3	many	-	CASSLAPSHTDTQYF	TGTGCCAGCAGCTTAGCGCCCAGCCACACAGATACGCAGTATTTT
TRBV5-1	TRBJ2-7	-	-	CASSMRRGMYEQYF	TGCGCCAGCAGCATGAGACGAGGGATGTACGAGCAGTACTTC
TRBV29-1	TRBJ1-2	-	-	CSLDSSNYGYTF	TGCAGCCTCGACAGTTCTAACTATGGCTACACCTTC
TRBV10-3	TRBJ2-3	many	TRBD2	CAISDTGTSGSRADTQYF	TGTGCCATCAGTGATACCGGGACTAGCGGGAGTCGCGCAGATACGCAGTATTTT
TRBV5-1	TRBJ2-5	few	-	CASSRGPPQETQYF	TGCGCCAGCAGCCGGGGACCCCCCCAAGAGACCCAGTACTTC
TRBV20-1	TRBJ1-4	-	TRBD1	CSATGTGREKLFF	TGCAGTGCGACCGGGACAGGACGTGAAAAACTGTTTTTT
TRBV12-3/TRBV12-4	TRBJ1-6	-	TRBD1	CASSSYTGGESPLHF	TGTGCCAGCAGTTCATACACAGGGGGCGAGTCACCCCTCCACTTT
TRBV6-5	TRBJ1-1	-	-	CASGLRNTEAFF	TGTGCCAGCGGCCTAAGGAACACTGAAGCTTTCTTT
TRBV29-1	TRBJ2-7	-	TRBD1	CSAETRDRESYEQYF	TGCAGCGCTGAAACCCGGGACAGGGAATCCTACGAGCAGTACTTC
TRBV10-3	TRBJ2-1	-	TRBD2	CAISESQRERDEQFF	TGTGCCATCAGTGAGTCACAGCGGGAGAGGGATGAGCAGTTCTTC
TRBV3-1	TRBJ1-1	few	-	CASSQSTVNTEAFF	TGTGCCAGCAGCCAGTCGACAGTGAACACTGAAGCTTTCTTT
TRBV7-2	TRBJ2-5	many	-	CASSLAGKQETQYF	TGTGCCAGCAGCTTAGCAGGGAAGCAAGAGACCCAGTACTTC
TRBV20-1	TRBJ2-1	few	TRBD2	CSAKRASGTVEQFF	TGCAGTGCTAAGCGGGCTAGCGGGACCGTTGAGCAGTTCTTC
TRBV4-1	TRBJ1-4	-	-	CASSQYRGTDEKLFF	TGCGCCAGCAGCCAATATAGGGGGACGGATGAAAAACTGTTTTTT
TRBV12-3/TRBV12-4	TRBJ2-1	many	TRBD1	CASSSRDRGYNEQFF	TGTGCCAGCAGTTCCCGGGACAGGGGCTACAATGAGCAGTTCTTC
TRBV27	TRBJ2-1	-	-	CAAQGSGSYNEQFF	TGTGCAGCCCAGGGTAGTGGCTCCTACAATGAGCAGTTCTTC
TRBV6-6	TRBJ2-2	-	TRBD1	CASARTGNTGELFF	TGTGCCAGCGCCAGGACAGGGAACACCGGGGAGCTGTTTTTT
TRBV3-1	TRBJ2-7	many	-	CASSQGGSRREQYF	TGTGCCAGCAGCCAGGGAGGTAGCAGGCGCGAGCAGTACTTC
TRBV27	TRBJ2-2	few	-	CASGRNTGELFF	TGTGCCAGCGGTAGGAACACCGGGGAGCTGTTTTTT
TRBV9	TRBJ2-1	-	-	CASSGDNQVRANEQFF	TGTGCCAGCAGCGGGGACAACCAGGTACGGGCCAATGAGCAGTTCTTC
TRBV4-3	TRBJ2-5	-	-	CASSQEVRQETQYF	TGCGCCAGCAGCCAAGAGGTTAGACAAGAGACCCAGTACTTC
TRBV29-1	TRBJ2-4	few	-	CSAGLAKNIQYF	TGCAGCGCGGGGCTAGCCAAAAACATTCAGTACTTC
TRBV3-1	TRBJ2-7	many	TRBD1	CASSHNPGSTGEMPYEQYF	TGTGCCAGCAGCCATAACCCGGGCTCAACAGGGGAGATGCCCTACGAGCAGTACTTC
TRBV29-1	TRBJ1-1	few	-	CSVEEGSTEAFF	TGCAGCGTTGAAGAAGGGTCGACTGAAGCTTTCTTT
TRBV7-9	TRBJ2-5	few	TRBD2	CASSLGTNPWETQYF	TGTGCCAGCAGCCTGGGGACTAACCCCTGGGAGACCCAGTACTTC
TRBV6-2/TRBV6-3	TRBJ2-7	-	-	CASRIDREVGEQYF	TGTGCCAGCAGAATCGACAGAGAAGTGGGCGAGCAGTACTTC
TRBV20-1	TRBJ2-3	-	TRBD2	CSARCSSGSLGGTDTQYF	TGCAGTGCTAGGTGCTCTAGCGGGAGCTTAGGTGGCACAGATACGCAGTATTTT
TRBV12-3/TRBV12-4	TRBJ1-3	many	-	CASSLDGGSGNTIYF	TGTGCCAGCAGTTTAGATGGCGGCTCTGGAAACACCATATATTTT
TRBV7-3	TRBJ1-1	-	TRBD1	CASSSLEGATEAFF	TGTGCCAGCAGCTCCCTAGAGGGGGCCACTGAAGCTTTCTTT
TRBV20-1	TRBJ1-1	-	-	CSATDRNTEAFF	TGCAGTGCTACAGACAGGAACACTGAAGCTTTCTTT
TRBV9	TRBJ2-3	once	TRBD2	CASSVSSGVTDTQYF	TGTGCCAGCAGCGTCTCTAGCGGGGTCACAGATACGCAGTATTTT
TRBV5-1	TRBJ2-1	once	-	CASSLAPETRGNEQFF	TGCGCCAGCAGCTTGGCCCCGGAGACTAGAGGCAATGAGCAGTTCTTC
TRBV7-2	TRBJ1-2	-	-	CASSPRLEGYGYTF	TGTGCCAGCAGCCCGAGGTTGGAAGGCTATGGCTACACCTTC
TRBV2	TRBJ2-1	many	-	CASMKGEGSSYNEQFF	TGTGCCAGCATGAAGGGGGAGGGTAGCTCCTACAATGAGCAGTTCTTC
TRBV25-1	TRBJ2-3	few	-	CASRADGFSDTRYF	TGTGCCAGCAGAGCGGACGGTTTCTCAGATACGCGGTATTTT
TRBV20-1	TRBJ2-5	-	-	CSAPYPKTIRRGETQYF	TGCAGTGCTCCGTACCCCAAGACTATTCGCCGAGGAGAGACCCAGTACTTC
TRBV28	TRBJ2-3	-	-	CASSSDDYKGADTQYF	TGTGCCAGCAGTTCCGACGATTACAAGGGCGCAGATACGCAGTATTTT
TRBV15	TRBJ2-1	few	-	CATSRGYEQFF	TGTGCCACCAGCAGAGGGTACGAGCAGTTCTTC
TRBV6-6	TRBJ2-1	-	-	CASTMLANEQFF	TGTGCCAGCACCATGCTAGCCAATGAGCAGTTCTTC
TRBV24-1	TRBJ2-3	few	-	CATSDSGGRDADTQYF	TGTGCCACCAGTGATTCAGGAGGGAGAGATGCAGATACGCAGTATTTT
TRBV20-1	TRBJ2-7	-	TRBD1	CSARVPGQGDYEQYF	TGCAGTGCTAGAGTACCGGGACAGGGGGACTACGAGCAGTACTTC
TRBV6-1	TRBJ1-5	few	-	CASRITGGAWGNQPQHF	TGTGCCAGCAGAATTACGGGGGGGGCGTGGGGCAATCAGCCCCAGCATTTT
TRBV6-6	TRBJ2-7	-	TRBD1	CASKGDRGGYEQYF	TGTGCCAGCAAGGGGGACAGGGGGGGCTACGAGCAGTACTTC
TRBV5-1	TRBJ2-5	-	-	CASSLAMDGETQYF	TGCGCCAGCAGCTTGGCCATGGATGGGGAGACCCAGTACTTC
TRBV6-5	TRBJ2-7	few	-	CASSYGGSGTYEQYF	TGTGCCAGCAGTTACGGTGGTAGCGGAACCTACGAGCAGTACTTC